One sample yielded the 3 T cell receptor beta chains listed below, sequenced in a study of metastatic and nonmetastatic thyroid tumors. No patient received treatment before thyroid surgery. TCRdb reassembled clones from the PCR reads with MiXCR. Of some 20,000 clones in the sample, 24% were seen once. Sequenced material: tumor tissue. The source is a female donor with papillary thyroid cancer or a benign thyroid nodule (not recorded which). Some clones in this sample may be carry-over from other donors' samples.

This clone was counted at least ten times. DNA for the CDR3: TGTGCCAGCAGCGCGGGACTAGCGGGAGGGCCAAGCACAGATACGCAGTATTTT. Its translation is CASSAGLAGGPSTDTQYF. The chain couples TRBV5-4 to TRBJ2-3; TRBD2 aligns across 16 bases. Germline lookup yields CDR1 SGHNT and CDR2 YYREEE (reference sequence). V lost 4 bases to trimming and J lost 0 bases; unmatched junction nucleotides: 5. The CDR3 has 18 residues.

There are many counts of this clone. The V call is TRBV29-1, the J call TRBJ2-7; TRBD2 aligns across 9 bases. Germline-derived CDR1 and CDR2 are SQVTM and ANQGSEA. With V trimmed by 6 bases and J by 6 bases, 6 bases remained unmatched. This CDR3 comprises 12 residues. The CDR3 region is CSVGLAHGEQYF. CDR3 bases: TGCAGCGTCGGACTAGCGCACGGCGAGCAGTACTTC.

This clone was seen more than once but under ten times. A read error may be the cause here, since a much bigger clone is one base away. This chain links TRBV6-1 with TRBJ1-5; D gene ambiguous. The CDR3 length is 12 residues. From germline, CDR1 is MNHNS and CDR2 SASEGT. V was clipped by 8 bases and J by 0 bases, with 5 bases between them. The CDR3 is CASGRSNQPQHF. The CDR3 DNA follows: TGTGCCAGCGGCCGTAGCAATCAGCCCCAGCATTTT.